One sample yielded the 7 T cell receptor beta chains listed below, sequenced in a study of CD8+ T cells in alopecia areata (dated by TCRdb to 2016 to 2019). Libraries came from the immunoSEQ multiplex PCR assay. RNA was extracted from all samples and reverse transcribed into cDNA, which served as template for TCR sequencing. Here the immuneACCESS table is served through TCRdb, limited to in-frame sequences with V and J called. Missing clones are a known gap in these copies; in checked studies unresolved V genes cover under half, and the rest lacks a known reason. The sample contains around 290,000 clones, more than 45% of them found a single time. Around 1.8% of the sample belongs to the ten largest clones. The time point label, as the study defines it: about 25 weeks on oral tofacitinib. What the treatment or condition label conveys for this sample: oral pan-JAK inhibitor, 5-10 mg twice daily. This specimen consisted of CD4+ T cells sorted from blood, obtained at week 24, from a patient treated with tofacitinib. All receptors come from a human donor with alopecia areata.

This rearrangement joins TRBV29-1 to TRBJ2-3; D gene ambiguous. The CDR3 is 11 amino acids. Germline V gene sequence: CDR1 SQVTM, CDR2 ANQGSEA. The V gene lost 6 bases and the J gene lost 2 bases, with 6 bases spanning the gap. The CDR3 spells CSVPITDTQYF. The CDR3 nucleotides are TGCAGCGTCCCCATCACAGATACGCAGTATTTT.

This rearrangement joins TRBV10-2 to TRBJ2-2; possible D gene TRBD1, 6 bases. The CDR3 is 14 residues long. Germline V CDR1 and CDR2: WSHSY, SAAADI. V was clipped by 3 bases and J by 6 bases, with 11 bases between them. The CDR3 coding sequence is TGCGCCAGCAGTGACTTTGGGGGCCCCGGGGAGCTGTTTTTT. Translation: CASSDFGGPGELFF.

The chain couples TRBV29-1 to TRBJ2-7; 8 nucleotides line up with TRBD2. The CDR3 totals 15 residues. The germline CDR1 and CDR2 sequences are SQVTM and ANQGSEA. J lost 5 bases, V lost 5 bases, and 14 bases had no gene match. DNA of the CDR3: TGCAGCGTTAGTCTAGCGGGTCTGATCCGGGACGAGCAGTACTTC. It is translated as CSVSLAGLIRDEQYF.

The CDR3 region is CASSLSLNTEAFF. In nucleotides, the CDR3 is TGTGCCAGCAGTTTAAGTCTTAACACTGAAGCTTTCTTT. The rearrangement uses TRBV2 and TRBJ1-1; no reliable D call. V was trimmed by 5 bases and J by 2 bases, leaving 9 bases between them. The CDR3 is 13 amino acids. Looked up from germline, CDR1 is SNHLY and CDR2 is FYNNEI.

The chain has TRBV15 and TRBJ2-7; a weak D match, TRBD2 (5 bases). The germline V gene has CDR1 LNHNV and CDR2 YYDKDF (reference sequence). The CDR3 totals 15 residues. Trimming took off 5 bases at V and 2 bases at J, with 16 bases between the two ends. The CDR3 loop reads CATSRERFGPYEQYF. CDR3 in DNA: TGTGCCACCAGCCGGGAAAGATTTGGGCCCTACGAGCAGTACTTC.

The sample holds a few counts of this clone. This rearrangement joins TRBV6-6 to TRBJ1-5, with TRBD1 identical over 9 bases. The germline gives CDR1 MNHNY, CDR2 SVGAGI (reference sequence). The trim removed 5 bases at V and 2 bases at J, leaving 1 base unmatched. CDR3 length equals 14 residues. The CDR3 DNA sequence: TGTGCCAGCAGTCGGGACAGGGGCAATCAGCCCCAGCATTTT. Protein product: CASSRDRGNQPQHF.

This clone was detected a few times. The V gene is TRBV9, the J gene TRBJ2-7; 11 nucleotides agree with TRBD1. Germline loops: CDR1 SGDLS, CDR2 YYNGEE. This CDR3 comprises 15 residues. J was trimmed by 7 bases and V by 2 bases; bases with no gene match: 8. CDR3 sequence: CASSVGGQGAREQYF. CDR3 in DNA: TGTGCCAGCAGCGTCGGAGGACAGGGGGCGAGAGAGCAGTACTTC.